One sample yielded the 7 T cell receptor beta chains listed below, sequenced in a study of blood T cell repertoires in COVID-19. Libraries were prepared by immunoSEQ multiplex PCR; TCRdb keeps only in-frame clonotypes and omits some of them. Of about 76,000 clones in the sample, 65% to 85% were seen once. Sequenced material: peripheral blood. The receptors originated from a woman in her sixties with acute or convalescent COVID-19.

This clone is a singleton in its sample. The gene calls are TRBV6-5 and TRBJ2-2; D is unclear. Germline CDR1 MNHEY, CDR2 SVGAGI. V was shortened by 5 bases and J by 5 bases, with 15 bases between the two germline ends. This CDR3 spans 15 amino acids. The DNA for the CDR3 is TGTGCCAGCAGTCCCCCAGGTCGAAGGACCGGGGAGCTGTTTTTT. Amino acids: CASSPPGRRTGELFF.

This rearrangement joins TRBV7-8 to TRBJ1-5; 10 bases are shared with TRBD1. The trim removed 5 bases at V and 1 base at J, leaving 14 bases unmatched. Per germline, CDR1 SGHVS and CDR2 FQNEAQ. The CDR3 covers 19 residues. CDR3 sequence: CASSPSSRTGGTSNQPQHF. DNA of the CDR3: TGTGCCAGCAGCCCCTCCTCCCGGACAGGGGGAACGAGCAATCAGCCCCAGCATTTT.

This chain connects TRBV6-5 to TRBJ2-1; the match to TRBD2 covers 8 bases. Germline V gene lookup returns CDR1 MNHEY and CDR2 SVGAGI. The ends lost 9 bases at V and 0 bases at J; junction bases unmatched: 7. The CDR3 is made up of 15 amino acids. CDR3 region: CARISTSVSYNEQFF. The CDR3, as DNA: TGTGCCAGGATTTCGACTAGCGTCTCCTACAATGAGCAGTTCTTC.

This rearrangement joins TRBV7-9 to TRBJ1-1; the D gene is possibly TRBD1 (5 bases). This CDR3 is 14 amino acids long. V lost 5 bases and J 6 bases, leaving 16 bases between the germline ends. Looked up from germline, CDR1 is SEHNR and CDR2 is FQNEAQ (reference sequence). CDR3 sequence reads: CASSKDSGTSEAFF. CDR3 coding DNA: TGTGCCAGCAGCAAAGATTCCGGGACTTCTGAAGCTTTCTTT.

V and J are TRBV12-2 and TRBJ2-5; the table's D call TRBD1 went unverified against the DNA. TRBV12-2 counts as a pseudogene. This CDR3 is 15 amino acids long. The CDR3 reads CASRLSRQGEETQYF. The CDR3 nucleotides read TGTGCAAGTCGCTTATCCCGACAGGGGGAAGAGACCCAGTACTTC.

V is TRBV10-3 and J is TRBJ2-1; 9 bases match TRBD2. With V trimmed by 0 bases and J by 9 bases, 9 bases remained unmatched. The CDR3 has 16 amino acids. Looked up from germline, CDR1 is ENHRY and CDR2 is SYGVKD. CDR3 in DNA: TGTGCCATCAGTGAGTCGAGTACTAGCGGGCGGAGTGAGCAGTTCTTC. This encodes CAISESSTSGRSEQFF.

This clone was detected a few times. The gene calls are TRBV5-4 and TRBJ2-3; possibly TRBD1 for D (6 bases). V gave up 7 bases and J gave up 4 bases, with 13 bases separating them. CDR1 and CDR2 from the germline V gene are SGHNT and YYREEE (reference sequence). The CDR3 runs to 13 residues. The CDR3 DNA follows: TGTGCCAGCCGACTTCAGGGGTCAGATACGCAGTATTTT. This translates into CASRLQGSDTQYF.